A selection of T cell receptor beta chains follows, all from one sample in a study of blood T cell repertoires in COVID-19. Produced via immunoSEQ multiplex PCR; TCRdb's table is partial and in-frame only. Of tens of thousands of clones in the sample, approximately 85% are singletons; the top ten hold roughly 4.6%. The specimen was peripheral blood. The receptors here all came from a human donor in a cohort sampled during active COVID-19. Both conserved end residues are part of each CDR3. A D gene is named only where the DNA matches it firmly. A row's size may be missing; if present it is once, few, many or a size class.

D gene: TRBD1; V gene: TRBV28; clone size: -; J gene: TRBJ1-5; CDR3 DNA: TGTGCCAGCACCTCTGAAGGACAGGGCGGTAATCAGCCCCAGCATTTT; CDR3 protein: CASTSEGQGGNQPQHF
D gene: -; V gene: TRBV19; clone size: -; J gene: TRBJ2-5; CDR3 DNA: TGTGCCAGTAGTGCCGGACATAAAGAGACCCAGTACTTC; CDR3 protein: CASSAGHKETQYF
D gene: -; V gene: TRBV28; clone size: -; J gene: TRBJ2-2; CDR3 DNA: TGTGCCAGCAGCCCCCCCCTAGGAGGAGCCGGGGAGCTGTTTTTT; CDR3 protein: CASSPPLGGAGELFF
D gene: -; V gene: TRBV6-6; clone size: -; J gene: TRBJ1-4; CDR3 DNA: TGTGCCAGCAGTAAGGACAGTACGCGCGTTTTTGAAAAACTGTTTTTT; CDR3 protein: CASSKDSTRVFEKLFF
D gene: -; V gene: TRBV21-1; clone size: once; J gene: TRBJ2-3; CDR3 DNA: TGTGCCAGCAGCAAAGCTGACAGGGGAGACACAGATACGCAGTATTTT; CDR3 protein: CASSKADRGDTDTQYF
D gene: TRBD1; V gene: TRBV5-1; clone size: -; J gene: TRBJ1-2; CDR3 DNA: TGCGCCAGCAGCTTGGCCGGGACAGGGGGCGGCTACACCTTC; CDR3 protein: CASSLAGTGGGYTF
D gene: -; V gene: TRBV11-3; clone size: -; J gene: TRBJ2-7; CDR3 DNA: TGTGCCAGCAGCTTGGAGGACTCCTACGAGCAGTACTTC; CDR3 protein: CASSLEDSYEQYF
D gene: -; V gene: TRBV7-9; clone size: -; J gene: TRBJ2-1; CDR3 DNA: TGTGCCAGCAGCTTAGAGTCCCGGGACTCGACCCACTACTACAATGAGCAGTTCTTC; CDR3 protein: CASSLESRDSTHYYNEQFF
D gene: -; V gene: TRBV20-1; clone size: -; J gene: TRBJ1-2; CDR3 DNA: TGCAGTGCTCGTACAGTTAGCTACACCTTC; CDR3 protein: CSARTVSYTF
D gene: -; V gene: TRBV18; clone size: -; J gene: TRBJ1-4; CDR3 DNA: TGTGCCAGCTCAGACAGGAACACTAATGAAAAACTGTTTTTT; CDR3 protein: CASSDRNTNEKLFF
D gene: TRBD2; V gene: TRBV29-1; clone size: -; J gene: TRBJ2-7; CDR3 DNA: TGCAGCGTTAAGCCGGGGGGGGAGGCACGCGAGCAGTACTTC; CDR3 protein: CSVKPGGEAREQYF
D gene: TRBD1; V gene: TRBV30; clone size: once; J gene: TRBJ2-1; CDR3 DNA: TGTGCCTGGAGTGGCGGGACAGGGGCCTACAATGAGCAGTTCTTC; CDR3 protein: CAWSGGTGAYNEQFF
D gene: TRBD2; V gene: TRBV6-5; clone size: -; J gene: TRBJ2-2; CDR3 DNA: TGTGCCAGCAGTTATTCTAGCGGGGGGAACACCGGGGAGCTGTTTTTT; CDR3 protein: CASSYSSGGNTGELFF
D gene: TRBD1; V gene: TRBV7-2; clone size: -; J gene: TRBJ1-6; CDR3 DNA: TGTGCCAGCAGCACGACAGGGGATAATTCACCCCTCCACTTT; CDR3 protein: CASSTTGDNSPLHF
D gene: TRBD1; V gene: TRBV5-1; clone size: few; J gene: TRBJ1-6; CDR3 DNA: TGCGCCAGCAGCTTGGGGACAGGGGCAGAGTCACCCCTCCACTTT; CDR3 protein: CASSLGTGAESPLHF
D gene: -; V gene: TRBV6-5; clone size: -; J gene: TRBJ1-4; CDR3 DNA: TGTGCCAGCAGTACCCCCCCAGGGGTGCCGGAAAAACTGTTTTTT; CDR3 protein: CASSTPPGVPEKLFF
D gene: TRBD1; V gene: TRBV6-5; clone size: -; J gene: TRBJ2-7; CDR3 DNA: TGTGCCAGCAGGCGGACAGGACGCTACGAGCAGTACTTC; CDR3 protein: CASRRTGRYEQYF
D gene: TRBD1; V gene: TRBV5-1; clone size: -; J gene: TRBJ2-2; CDR3 DNA: TGCGCCAGCAGCGCGGGGGACAGGGTGGCCACCGGGGAGCTGTTTTTT; CDR3 protein: CASSAGDRVATGELFF
D gene: -; V gene: TRBV7-8; clone size: once; J gene: TRBJ2-7; CDR3 DNA: TGTGCCAGCAGCTTAGGTCGCAGGGCTAGGGAGCAGTACTTC; CDR3 protein: CASSLGRRAREQYF
D gene: TRBD1; V gene: TRBV27; clone size: once; J gene: TRBJ2-2; CDR3 DNA: TGTGCCAGCACCCACCTAGGGGGGCCGGGACAGGGGATCCCCGGGGAGCTGTTTTTT; CDR3 protein: CASTHLGGPGQGIPGELFF
D gene: -; V gene: TRBV7-6; clone size: -; J gene: TRBJ1-1; CDR3 DNA: TGTGCCAGCAGCCCCATGGGGGGAACGGCTGAAGCTTTCTTT; CDR3 protein: CASSPMGGTAEAFF
D gene: -; V gene: TRBV11-2; clone size: -; J gene: TRBJ2-7; CDR3 DNA: TGTGCCAGCAGCGTAGGTGGGGAGTTAGAGCAGTACTTC; CDR3 protein: CASSVGGELEQYF
D gene: -; V gene: TRBV28; clone size: once; J gene: TRBJ1-1; CDR3 DNA: TGTGCCAGCAGTACCAGGGAAGTAACTGAAGCTTTCTTT; CDR3 protein: CASSTREVTEAFF
D gene: -; V gene: TRBV7-9; clone size: -; J gene: TRBJ1-2; CDR3 DNA: TGTGCCAGCAGCTTTCTATATCCGGGGAATAACTATGGCTACACCTTC; CDR3 protein: CASSFLYPGNNYGYTF
D gene: -; V gene: TRBV29-1; clone size: -; J gene: TRBJ2-1; CDR3 DNA: TGCAGCTTGACAGGTACCTACAATGAGCAGTTCTTC; CDR3 protein: CSLTGTYNEQFF
D gene: -; V gene: TRBV7-2; clone size: -; J gene: TRBJ2-1; CDR3 DNA: TGTGCCAGCAGCACTCAGGGGCAGGGCGAGCAGTTCTTC; CDR3 protein: CASSTQGQGEQFF
D gene: -; V gene: TRBV24-1; clone size: -; J gene: TRBJ2-5; CDR3 DNA: TGTGCCACCAGTGATCCGGGTGGTGAGACCCAGTACTTC; CDR3 protein: CATSDPGGETQYF
D gene: TRBD1; V gene: TRBV18; clone size: -; J gene: TRBJ2-1; CDR3 DNA: TGTGCCAGCTCACCAGGGACAGGGACCTCCTACAATGAGCAGTTCTTC; CDR3 protein: CASSPGTGTSYNEQFF
D gene: TRBD2; V gene: TRBV4-1; clone size: -; J gene: TRBJ2-2; CDR3 DNA: TGCGCCAGCAGCCCGGGACTAGCGGCCTTGAGAGGGGAGCTGTTTTTT; CDR3 protein: CASSPGLAALRGELFF
D gene: TRBD2; V gene: TRBV29-1; clone size: -; J gene: TRBJ2-1; CDR3 DNA: TGCAGCGCCCCCGGACTAGCGGGGACCAATGAGCAGTTCTTC; CDR3 protein: CSAPGLAGTNEQFF